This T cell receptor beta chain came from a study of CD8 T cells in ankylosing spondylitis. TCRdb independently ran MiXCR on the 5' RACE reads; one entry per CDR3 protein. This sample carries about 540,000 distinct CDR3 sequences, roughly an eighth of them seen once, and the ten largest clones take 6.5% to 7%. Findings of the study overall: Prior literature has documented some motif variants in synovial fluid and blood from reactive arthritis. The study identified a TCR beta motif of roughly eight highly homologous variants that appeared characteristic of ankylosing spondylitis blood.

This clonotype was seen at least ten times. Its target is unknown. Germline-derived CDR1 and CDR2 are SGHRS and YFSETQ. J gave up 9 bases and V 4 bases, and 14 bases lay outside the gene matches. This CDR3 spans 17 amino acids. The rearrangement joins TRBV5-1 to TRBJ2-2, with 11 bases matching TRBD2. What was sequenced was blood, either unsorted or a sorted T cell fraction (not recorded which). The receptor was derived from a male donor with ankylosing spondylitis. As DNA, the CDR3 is TGCGCCAGCAGCCTCGGGACTAGCGGAGGCCCACACCGGGAGCTGTTTTTT. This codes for CASSLGTSGGPHRELFF. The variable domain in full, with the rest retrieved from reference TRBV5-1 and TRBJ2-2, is KAGVTQTPRYLIKTRGQQVTLSCSPISGHRSVSWYQQTPGQGLQFLFEYFSETQRNKGNFPGRFSGRQFSNSRSEMNVSTLELGDSALYLCASSLGTSGGPHRELFFGEGSRLTVL.